This T cell receptor (beta chain) comes out of a study of blood T cell repertoires in COVID-19. Germline V CDR1 and CDR2: SQVTM, ANQGSEA. This CDR3 has 13 residues. V lost 3 bases to trimming and J lost 3 bases, with 8 bases between them. Data came from immunoSEQ multiplex PCR; TCRdb stores just in-frame clones and leaves some out. The sample has 60,000 to 90,000 clones, approximately 79% seen once; the top ten hold around 2.6%. This TCR came from a human donor with acute or convalescent COVID-19. The donor label of this sample is uncertain. What was sequenced was peripheral blood. The chain combines TRBV29-1 with TRBJ2-2; D is uncertain. In DNA form, the CDR3 reads TGCAGCGTTGACTCTAGTCACACCGGGGAGCTGTTTTTT. Residues: CSVDSSHTGELFF.